The 13 T cell receptor beta chains reported below all come from one sample, sequenced in a study of T cells in Graves' hyperthyroidism and ophthalmopathy. TCR beta CDR3 regions were amplified from RNA. TCR CDR3 underwent first-round RT-PCR with the HTBI primer set. Each CDR3 protein is one row after TCRdb ran MiXCR on the multiplex PCR reads. Of a few hundred thousand distinct CDR3 sequences listed, roughly 16% are singletons. Specimen: blood. Every receptor here comes from a woman aged 30 to 39 with Graves' ophthalmopathy.

In its sample, this clonotype was seen a few times. This chain connects TRBV6-1 to TRBJ1-5, with a tentative D call TRBD1 (5 bases). Germline V gene sequence: CDR1 MNHNS, CDR2 SASEGT. V was shortened by 6 bases and J by 2 bases, with 14 bases between the two germline ends. The CDR3 sequence is 15 residues long. Here the CDR3 DNA reads TGTGCCAGCAGAGAAATGACAGCCGGCAATCAGCCCCAGCATTTT. This codes for CASREMTAGNQPQHF.

This clonotype was seen repeatedly, ten times or more. The chain employs TRBV7-8 and TRBJ1-6, with D perhaps TRBD1 (5 bases). The CDR3 has 17 residues. The V gene lost 0 bases and the J gene lost 3 bases, with 12 bases spanning the gap. The germline V gene has CDR1 SGHVS and CDR2 FQNEAQ. The chain's CDR3 is CASSLAQSGYYNSPLHF. The CDR3 DNA sequence: TGTGCCAGCAGCTTAGCGCAGTCAGGGTACTATAATTCACCCCTCCACTTT.

This clonotype was observed many times. The chain uses TRBV30 and TRBJ2-7, with D possibly being TRBD2 (5 bases). Trimming removed 5 bases from V and 5 bases from J, with 16 bases in between. This CDR3 has 13 residues. Germline CDR1 is GTSNPN and CDR2 is SVGIG (reference sequence). CDR3 sequence reads: CAWERPERDEQYF. CDR3 sequence (DNA): TGTGCCTGGGAAAGACCGGAGAGGGACGAGCAGTACTTC.

The sample holds a few counts of this clonotype. The gene calls are TRBV6-2 or TRBV6-3 and TRBJ2-4; a possible D gene is TRBD2 (6 bases). The CDR3 contains 13 residues. Trimming removed 6 bases at V and 8 bases at J, with 14 bases between. Germline CDR1 and CDR2: MNHEY and SVGEGT. In nucleotides, the CDR3 is TGTGCCAGCAGGAAGGGACCGGGGGACATTCAGTACTTC. The encoded protein is CASRKGPGDIQYF.

At least ten counts were recorded for this clonotype. The chain recombines TRBV6-5 with TRBJ2-7; TRBD2 aligns across 8 bases. V dropped 2 bases and J dropped 1; count of bases not matched to a gene: 16. From germline, CDR1 is MNHEY and CDR2 SVGAGI. This CDR3 has 19 residues. DNA for the CDR3: TGTGCCAGCAGTTACCGGGGGGGTGGCAGGCTGGCTCGATCCTACGAGCAGTACTTC. Its protein is CASSYRGGGRLARSYEQYF.

This clonotype was recorded at least ten times. The chain recombines TRBV7-3 with TRBJ2-1; TRBD2 agrees at 14 bases. Germline V gene data show CDR1 as SGHTA and CDR2 as FQGTGA. The CDR3 consists of 14 residues. J lost 15 bases, V lost 5 bases, and 9 bases had no gene match. This chain's CDR3 is CASSRRLAGGQGFF. Here the CDR3 DNA reads TGTGCCAGCAGCCGCCGACTAGCGGGAGGGCAGGGGTTCTTC.

This clonotype was seen repeatedly, ten times or more. V is TRBV2 and J is TRBJ1-5; 8 nucleotides agree with TRBD1. The V gene's germline CDR1 is SNHLY and CDR2 FYNNEI. The V gene end was trimmed by 6 bases and the J gene end by 2 bases; junction bases not matched to a gene: 3. There are 14 residues in the CDR3. CDR3: CASSKDRGNQPQHF. The CDR3 DNA reads TGTGCCAGCAGCAAGGACAGGGGCAATCAGCCCCAGCATTTT. The full variable domain, with the rest looked up from reference TRBV2 and TRBJ1-5, is EPEVTQTPSHQVTQMGQEVILRCVPISNHLYFYWYRQILGQKVEFLVSFYNNEISEKSEIFDDQFSVERPDGSNFTLKIRSTKLEDSAMYFCASSKDRGNQPQHFGDGTRLSIL.

V and J are TRBV7-6 and TRBJ2-3, with 11 bases matching TRBD2. The germline V gene has CDR1 SGHVS and CDR2 FNYEAQ. Unmatched junction bases numbered 7, after V lost 5 bases and J lost 6 bases. CDR3 length: 15 amino acids. Written as DNA, the CDR3 is TGTGCCAGCAGCCCTTCTAGCGGGAGGTTTGATACGCAGTATTTT. Translated: CASSPSSGRFDTQYF.

This clonotype was recorded at least ten times. The chain links TRBV30 to TRBJ2-3; TRBD2 aligns across 7 bases. Germline V gives CDR1 GTSNPN, CDR2 SVGIG (reference sequence). This CDR3 spans 15 amino acids. V trimming: 3 bases; J trimming: 2 bases; junction bases outside the gene matches: 8. The CDR3 region has the DNA TGTGCCTGGAGCCTGGGGAGGGCTCACACAGATACGCAGTATTTT. Translating it yields CAWSLGRAHTDTQYF.

The chain is built from TRBV27 and TRBJ2-5, with D perhaps matching TRBD1 (6 bases). The CDR3 sequence is 14 residues long. Germline V CDR1 and CDR2: MNHEY, SMNVEV (reference sequence). V shed 0 bases and J shed 4 bases, with 9 bases lying between them. CDR3 sequence: CASSLSSRGETQYF. The CDR3 DNA follows: TGTGCCAGCAGTTTATCTTCCAGGGGAGAGACCCAGTACTTC.

This clonotype has a count of ten or more. This chain uses TRBV20-1 with TRBJ2-7; 9 bases match TRBD2. Trimming removed 5 bases from V and 7 bases from J; junction bases left unmatched: 9. This CDR3 is 13 amino acids long. CDR1 DFQATT and CDR2 SNEGSKA come from the germline V gene (reference sequence). CDR3 region: CSAALPAGGEQYF. The DNA for the CDR3 is TGCAGTGCTGCCCTTCCAGCGGGAGGTGAGCAGTACTTC.

This clonotype was picked up many times. The J gene is TRBJ2-7, the V gene TRBV29-1; D is uncertain. Germline CDR1 is SQVTM and CDR2 is ANQGSEA. The V and J ends lost 6 bases and 7 bases respectively, with 10 bases between them. This CDR3 spans 10 amino acids. CDR3 nucleotide sequence: TGCAGCGTGGTGGTCGGGGAGCAGTACTTC. It codes for CSVVVGEQYF.

This clonotype came up many times. The chain uses TRBV4-2 and TRBJ1-2; D is ambiguous. The CDR3 loop spans 12 amino acids. Germline assignment: CDR1 LGHNA and CDR2 YNFKEQ. V lost 0 bases, J lost 12 bases, and 11 bases lay in between. The CDR3 nucleotides are TGTGCCAGCAGCCAAGATATGGGCCCTCACACCTTC. It specifies CASSQDMGPHTF.